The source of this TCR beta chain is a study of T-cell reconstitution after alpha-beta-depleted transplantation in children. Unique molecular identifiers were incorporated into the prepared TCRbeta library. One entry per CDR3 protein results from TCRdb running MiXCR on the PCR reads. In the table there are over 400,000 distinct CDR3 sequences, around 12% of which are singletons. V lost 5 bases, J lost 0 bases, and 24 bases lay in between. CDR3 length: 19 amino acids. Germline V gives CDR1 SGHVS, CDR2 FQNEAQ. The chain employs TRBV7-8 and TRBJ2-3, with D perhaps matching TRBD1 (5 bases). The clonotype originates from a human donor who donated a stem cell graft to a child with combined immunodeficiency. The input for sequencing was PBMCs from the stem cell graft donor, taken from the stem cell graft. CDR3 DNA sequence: TGTGCCAGCAGCCCCGTTCGTTATGCGACAGAGTCTAGCACAGATACGCAGTATTTT. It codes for CASSPVRYATESSTDTQYF.